The clone carrying this TCR beta chain was counted a few times. Its antigen is unknown. Researchers ran the PCR with 60 Vbeta and 13 Jbeta primers. Method: immunoSEQ multiplex PCR; TCRdb's copy keeps in-frame clones and lacks some. The top ten clones hold less than 6.5% of a sample with about 120,000 clones, 6.5% to 9.5% of them seen once. This sample was taken from a study of cytomegalovirus exposure and HLA in healthy donors. General observations from the study: Roughly uniform sequencing depth across donors was assumed, possibly incorrectly. There was a cluster of highly shared sequence variants that was likely a sequencing artifact.

The V gene's germline CDR1 is SGHRS and CDR2 YFSETQ. CDR3 length: 14 residues. V shed 0 bases and J shed 3 bases, with 6 bases lying between them. The sequencing sample was made of PBMCs. This chain joins TRBV5-1 and TRBJ2-2; D remains unclear. The receptor's source is a woman in her 40s in good health and CMV-seropositive. The CDR3 region has the DNA TGCGCCAGCAGCTTGGGTGTAGACACCGGGGAGCTGTTTTTT. It codes for CASSLGVDTGELFF.